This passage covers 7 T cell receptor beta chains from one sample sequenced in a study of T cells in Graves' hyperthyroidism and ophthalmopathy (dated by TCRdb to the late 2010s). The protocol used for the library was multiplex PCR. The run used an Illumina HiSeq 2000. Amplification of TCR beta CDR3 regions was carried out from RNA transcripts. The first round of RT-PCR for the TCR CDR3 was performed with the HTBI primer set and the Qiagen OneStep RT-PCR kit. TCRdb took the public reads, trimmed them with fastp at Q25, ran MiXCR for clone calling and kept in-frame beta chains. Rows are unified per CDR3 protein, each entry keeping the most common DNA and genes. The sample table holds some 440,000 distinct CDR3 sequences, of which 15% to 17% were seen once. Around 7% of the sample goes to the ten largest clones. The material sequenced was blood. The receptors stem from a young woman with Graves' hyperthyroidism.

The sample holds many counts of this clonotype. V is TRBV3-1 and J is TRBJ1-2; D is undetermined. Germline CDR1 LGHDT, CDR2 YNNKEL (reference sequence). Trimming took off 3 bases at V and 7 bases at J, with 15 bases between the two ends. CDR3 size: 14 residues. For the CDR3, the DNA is TGTGCCAGCAGCCAGAATTCGGAGACTGTTGGCTACACCTTC. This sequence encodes CASSQNSETVGYTF.

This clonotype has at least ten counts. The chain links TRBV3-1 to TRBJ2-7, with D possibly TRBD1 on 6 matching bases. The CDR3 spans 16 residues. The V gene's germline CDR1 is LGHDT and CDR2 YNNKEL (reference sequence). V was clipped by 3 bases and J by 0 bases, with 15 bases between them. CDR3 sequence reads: CASSHFGDRSSYEQYF. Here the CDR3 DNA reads TGTGCCAGCAGCCACTTCGGAGACAGGAGCTCCTACGAGCAGTACTTC.

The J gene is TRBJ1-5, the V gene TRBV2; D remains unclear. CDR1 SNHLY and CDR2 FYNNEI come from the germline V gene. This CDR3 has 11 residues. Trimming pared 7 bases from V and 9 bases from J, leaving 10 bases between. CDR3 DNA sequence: TGTGCCAGCACCGAGGGCGGGCCCCAGCATTTT. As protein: CASTEGGPQHF.

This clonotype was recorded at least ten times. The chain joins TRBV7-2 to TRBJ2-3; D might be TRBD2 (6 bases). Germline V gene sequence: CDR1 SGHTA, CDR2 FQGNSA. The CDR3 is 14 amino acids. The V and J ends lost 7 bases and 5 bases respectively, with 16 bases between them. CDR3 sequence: CASTPFMGGDTQYF. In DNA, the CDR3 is TGTGCCAGCACCCCTTTTATGGGAGGAGATACGCAGTATTTT.

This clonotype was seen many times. CDR3 loop: CASTQGLAGVNEQFF. The CDR3 bases are TGTGCCAGCACCCAGGGACTAGCGGGAGTCAATGAGCAGTTCTTC. The chain is built from TRBV6-1 and TRBJ2-1; 14 nucleotides agree with TRBD2. Germline lookup yields CDR1 MNHNS and CDR2 SASEGT. CDR3 length equals 15 residues. Trimming at V came to 7 bases and at J to 6 bases, leaving 5 bases not matched to a gene.

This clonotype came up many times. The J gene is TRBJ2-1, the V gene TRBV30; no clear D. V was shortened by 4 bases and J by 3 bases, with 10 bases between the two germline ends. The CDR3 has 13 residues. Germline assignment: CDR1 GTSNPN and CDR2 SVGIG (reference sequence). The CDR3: CAWTRQVYNEQFF. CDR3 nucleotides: TGTGCCTGGACCCGCCAGGTCTACAATGAGCAGTTCTTC.

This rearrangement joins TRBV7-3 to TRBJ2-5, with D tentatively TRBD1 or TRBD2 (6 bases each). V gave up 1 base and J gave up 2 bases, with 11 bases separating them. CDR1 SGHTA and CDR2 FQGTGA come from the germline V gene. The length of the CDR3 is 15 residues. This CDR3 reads CASSLIGGLQETQYF. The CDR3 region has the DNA TGTGCCAGCAGCTTAATTGGGGGGCTGCAAGAGACCCAGTACTTC.